The next 9 T cell receptor beta chains were all read from a single sample in a study of radiotherapy plus CTLA-4 blockade in lung cancer. This table comes from immunoSEQ multiplex PCR, and its TCRdb copy is limited to in-frame clones, with some not included. The repertoire holds over 100,000 clones, with 81% as singletons. The source material was peripheral blood, sampled from a patient treated with radiotherapy plus ipilimumab. The source is a human donor with non-small cell lung cancer that progressed on radiotherapy plus ipilimumab. Some clones in this sample may be carry-over from other donors' samples.

The chain recombines TRBV6-1 with TRBJ2-5; 7 bases agree with TRBD1. The end of the DNA fits TRBJ2-7 better, so the J call may be wrong. The CDR3 consists of 14 residues. The V gene's germline CDR1 is MNHNS and CDR2 SASEGT. In DNA, the CDR3 is TGTGCCAGCAGTCGAGGGGACAGCCTCTACGAGCAGTACTTC. Residues: CASSRGDSLYEQYF.

The V gene is TRBV7-3, the J gene TRBJ2-1; TRBD1 agrees at 8 bases. This CDR3 is built from 16 residues. Germline V gene lookup returns CDR1 SGHTA and CDR2 FQGTGA. Trimming took 0 bases from V and 2 from J; bases not matched to a gene: 3. The CDR3 DNA reads TGTGCCAGCAGCTTAACTCGGGGACAGGCCTACAATGAGCAGTTCTTC. This sequence encodes CASSLTRGQAYNEQFF.

V usage is TRBV5-1 and J usage is TRBJ1-1; no definite D call. The CDR3 loop spans 13 amino acids. Trimming removed 3 bases at V and 7 bases at J, with 13 bases between. Germline V gene sequence: CDR1 SGHRS, CDR2 YFSETQ. The CDR3 DNA sequence: TGCGCCAGCAGCTCGATGACAAGGAGTGAAGCTTTCTTT. Its protein is CASSSMTRSEAFF.

The table lists this clone with a count of one. The V call is TRBV6-1, the J call TRBJ2-5; 9 bases map to TRBD1. Germline assignment: CDR1 MNHNS and CDR2 SASEGT. Trimming took 1 base from V and 7 from J; bases not matched to a gene: 4. This CDR3 contains 14 residues. The CDR3 nucleotides are TGTGCCAGCAGTGAAGGCGACAGGGGGGGGACCCAGTACTTC. As protein: CASSEGDRGGTQYF.

The rearrangement joins TRBV7-9 to TRBJ2-1, with a weak D call TRBD1 (6 bases). The CDR3 is 18 amino acids. Per the germline V gene, CDR1 is SEHNR and CDR2 is FQNEAQ (reference sequence). V shed 4 bases and J shed 5 bases, with 24 bases lying between them. CDR3 nucleotides: TGTGCCAGCAGCTCCCTAACTGAGCCGGGACACATAAACAATGAGCAGTTCTTC. It encodes CASSSLTEPGHINNEQFF.

This clone occurred once. This chain connects TRBV18 to TRBJ2-3, with D uncertain. CDR3 length: 13 residues. Trimming took off 3 bases at V and 4 bases at J, with 8 bases between the two ends. Germline V gene lookup returns CDR1 KGHSH and CDR2 LQKENI. The DNA for the CDR3 is TGTGCCAGCTCACCGATAGGGTCAGATACGCAGTATTTT. It translates to CASSPIGSDTQYF.

There are a few counts of this clone. The DNA of the CDR3 is TGTGCCAGCAGCTTAGAGGGGGGGACGGTCTACTCTGGAAACACCATATATTTT. It encodes CASSLEGGTVYSGNTIYF. J is TRBJ1-3 and V is TRBV7-6, with D tentatively TRBD1 (6 bases). The CDR3 is made up of 18 amino acids. In germline, CDR1 is SGHVS, CDR2 FNYEAQ. Trimming left V 1 base short and J 0 bases short, with 16 bases between.

Ten or more counts support this clone. CDR3 region: CASSSRDTGYEQYF. In DNA form, the CDR3 reads TGTGCCAGTAGTAGCCGGGACACAGGATACGAGCAGTACTTC. The V gene is TRBV19, the J gene TRBJ2-7; D is possibly TRBD1 (6 bases). V lost 4 bases, J lost 4 bases, and 14 bases lay in between. Germline V gene lookup returns CDR1 LNHDA and CDR2 SQIVND (reference sequence). The CDR3 loop spans 14 amino acids.

The chain combines TRBV6-5 with TRBJ1-6; 11 bases fit TRBD1. The CDR3 has 14 residues. Germline values: CDR1 MNHEY, CDR2 SVGAGI. Losses at the gene ends were 6 bases for V and 9 bases for J; bases not matched to a gene: 4. CDR3 in amino acids: CASSFGQGASPLHF. In DNA form, the CDR3 reads TGTGCCAGCAGCTTTGGACAGGGGGCTTCACCCCTCCACTTT.